What follows are 3 T cell receptor beta chains derived from one specimen sequenced in a study of control samples from healthy donors and cancer patients. TCRdb's copy holds only in-frame clones and misses some; the assay was immunoSEQ multiplex PCR. The table shows roughly 88,000 clones, with roughly 90% occurring only once. Material: blood. The receptor source for this set is a woman in her 30s in good health.

This clone was seen just once. J is TRBJ2-1 and V is TRBV21-1; TRBD2 is the table's D call and was not checked against the DNA. TRBV21-1 is recorded as a pseudogene. The CDR3 totals 18 residues. The CDR3 nucleotides read TGTGCCAGCAGCAAAGGCTGCAGGCGGGAGACTTCCTACAATGAGCAGTTCTTC. Its protein product is CASSKGCRRETSYNEQFF.

The chain couples TRBV18 to TRBJ2-2; 12 bases match TRBD1. V was pared by 2 bases and J by 7 bases, with 5 bases of the junction left unmatched. This CDR3 spans 16 amino acids. Germline V lookup: CDR1 KGHSH, CDR2 LQKENI. The CDR3 reads CASSPFGTGGIGELFF. CDR3 nucleotides: TGTGCCAGCTCACCATTCGGGACAGGGGGCATCGGGGAGCTGTTTTTT.

V usage is TRBV13 and J usage is TRBJ1-6; 8 nucleotides match TRBD1. The CDR3 is made up of 14 amino acids. Germline V lookup: CDR1 PRHDT, CDR2 FYEKMQ (reference sequence). V shed 5 bases and J 9 bases; nucleotides not matched to a gene: 6. The CDR3, as DNA: TGTGCCAGCAGCGCCGACAGGGGTGGTTCACCCCTCCACTTT. It is translated as CASSADRGGSPLHF.